This T cell receptor beta chain originates from a study of cytomegalovirus exposure and HLA in healthy donors. This clone was seen only once. The V end lost 5 bases, the J end lost 0 bases, and 8 bases lay between the germline ends. The germline CDR1 and CDR2 sequences are MNHEY and SVGAGI. The CDR3 covers 15 residues. With 60 Vbeta and 13 Jbeta primers, the PCR was carried out. Clones were sequenced by immunoSEQ multiplex PCR, and TCRdb holds only the in-frame ones, with some missing. The sample consists of roughly 200,000 clones, about 77% of them appearing once. The sequence was collected from a woman aged 25 to 39 in good health and CMV-seropositive. The chain couples TRBV6-5 to TRBJ1-6; no firm D call. Sequencing was performed on PBMCs. The CDR3 is CASSAGNSYNSPLHF. CDR3 nucleotide sequence: TGTGCCAGCAGTGCGGGTAACTCCTATAATTCACCCCTCCACTTT.